The rows below give T cell receptor beta chains drawn from one sample of a study of CD8 T cells in Susac syndrome. MiXCR, applied by TCRdb to the immunoSEQ multiplex PCR reads, yields one record per CDR3 protein. This table holds about 160,000 distinct CDR3 sequences, roughly 94% found once. Sequenced sample: CD4+ T cells from PBMCs. The receptors come from a human donor with multiple sclerosis. Each CDR3 is given with its conserved first and last residue. A D gene is named only where the DNA matches it firmly. Clone size, where shown, is once, few, many, or a class for clones that have expanded.

size	V	J	D	CDR3	DNA
NA	TRBV29-1	TRBJ2-5	NA	CSAQGSPQETQYF	TGCAGCGCTCAGGGGTCGCCCCAAGAGACCCAGTACTTC
NA	TRBV30	TRBJ2-3	NA	CAWSVPANSPADTQYF	TGTGCCTGGAGTGTTCCAGCGAACAGTCCGGCAGATACGCAGTATTTT
NA	TRBV28	TRBJ2-5	NA	CASSSTREAETQYF	TGTGCCAGCAGTTCAACCAGAGAAGCGGAGACCCAGTACTTC
NA	TRBV20-1	TRBJ1-1	NA	CSAKGPMNTEAFF	TGCAGTGCTAAGGGCCCTATGAACACTGAAGCTTTCTTT
NA	TRBV6-2/TRBV6-3	TRBJ2-7	TRBD2	CASSTRAGGGGEQYF	TGTGCCAGCAGTACCAGAGCGGGAGGAGGTGGGGAGCAGTACTTC
NA	TRBV2	TRBJ1-4	TRBD1	CASRRRAGTGSEKLFF	TGTGCCAGCAGAAGGAGGGCCGGGACAGGGTCTGAAAAACTGTTTTTT
NA	TRBV28	TRBJ2-7	TRBD1	CASSFRAGGWYEQYF	TGTGCCAGCAGTTTCAGAGCAGGGGGCTGGTACGAGCAGTACTTC
NA	TRBV13	TRBJ2-5	NA	CASSLYLAQTQYF	TGTGCCAGCAGCTTATATCTGGCGCAGACCCAGTACTTC
NA	TRBV7-8	TRBJ2-2	NA	CASSLQGTGELFF	TGTGCCAGCAGCTTACAGGGGACCGGGGAGCTGTTTTTT
NA	TRBV27	TRBJ2-5	NA	CASSFAGSETQYF	TGTGCCAGCAGTTTTGCGGGATCTGAGACCCAGTACTTC
NA	TRBV19	TRBJ2-4	TRBD1	CASSSGQGTKNIQYF	TGTGCCAGTAGTTCGGGACAGGGGACCAAAAACATTCAGTACTTC
NA	TRBV2	TRBJ2-3	NA	CASRVERTDTQYF	TGTGCCAGCAGGGTTGAGCGCACAGATACGCAGTATTTT
NA	TRBV5-1	TRBJ1-4	TRBD1	CASSLDRGTNEKLFF	TGCGCCAGCAGCTTAGACAGGGGAACTAATGAAAAACTGTTTTTT
NA	TRBV9	TRBJ2-1	NA	CASSPQLAPTYNEQFF	TGTGCCAGCAGCCCCCAGTTAGCGCCTACCTACAATGAGCAGTTCTTC
NA	TRBV10-3	TRBJ2-6	NA	CAISESSGANVLTF	TGTGCCATCAGTGAGTCTTCTGGGGCCAACGTCCTGACTTTC
NA	TRBV4-3	TRBJ2-7	NA	CASSKMGGSYEQYF	TGCGCCAGCAGTAAGATGGGGGGATCCTACGAGCAGTACTTC
NA	TRBV20-1	TRBJ1-3	TRBD1	CSASDRVSGNTIYF	TGCAGTGCTAGCGACAGGGTTAGTGGAAACACCATATATTTT
NA	TRBV20-1	TRBJ2-6	NA	CSAIIQGGSGANVLTF	TGCAGTGCTATCATTCAGGGGGGCTCTGGGGCCAACGTCCTGACTTTC
once	TRBV2	TRBJ2-5	NA	CASKAAGETQYF	TGTGCCAGCAAGGCAGCCGGAGAGACCCAGTACTTC
NA	TRBV25-1	TRBJ1-1	NA	CASSDWVENTEAFF	TGTGCCAGCAGTGACTGGGTGGAGAACACTGAAGCTTTCTTT
NA	TRBV19	TRBJ2-5	NA	CASSIFSGSSRETQYF	TGTGCCAGTAGTATATTTTCCGGGAGCTCCCGGGAGACCCAGTACTTC
NA	TRBV7-9	TRBJ2-3	NA	CASSRERADTQYF	TGTGCCAGCAGCAGGGAGAGGGCAGATACGCAGTATTTT
NA	TRBV24-1	TRBJ2-2	TRBD1	CATSDSIGTANTGELFF	TGTGCCACCAGTGATTCGATCGGGACAGCGAACACCGGGGAGCTGTTTTTT
NA	TRBV14	TRBJ2-3	NA	CASSPGGYTQYF	TGTGCCAGCAGCCCTGGGGGGTATACGCAGTATTTT
NA	TRBV5-1	TRBJ2-5	TRBD2	CASSLMAGGGETQYF	TGCGCCAGCAGCTTGATGGCGGGAGGAGGAGAGACCCAGTACTTC
NA	TRBV12-2	TRBJ1-4	NA	CASRLARVTEKAPNEKLFF	TGTGCAAGTCGCTTAGCGCGGGTGACGGAAAAAGCACCTAATGAAAAACTGTTTTTT
NA	TRBV7-9	TRBJ1-1	NA	CASSLALVSKAGAFF	TGTGCCAGCAGCTTAGCACTGGTCTCGAAAGCTGGAGCTTTCTTT
NA	TRBV6-5	TRBJ1-1	NA	CASIRSDGEAFF	TGTGCCAGCATAAGAAGTGACGGTGAAGCTTTCTTT
NA	TRBV30	TRBJ2-5	TRBD2	CAWSESSGTETQYF	TGTGCCTGGAGTGAATCCAGCGGGACAGAGACCCAGTACTTC
NA	TRBV25-1	TRBJ2-5	NA	CASSDPGRRKETQYF	TGTGCCAGCAGTGACCCGGGGAGGCGAAAAGAGACCCAGTACTTC
NA	TRBV18	TRBJ2-5	NA	CASTSSGETQYF	TGTGCCAGCACCAGCTCGGGAGAGACCCAGTACTTC
NA	TRBV29-1	TRBJ2-3	NA	CSVEGVGDTQYF	TGCAGCGTTGAGGGAGTGGGTGATACGCAGTATTTT
NA	TRBV6-5	TRBJ2-2	NA	CASSYRLLGGGELFF	TGTGCCAGCAGTTACCGGCTCCTGGGAGGCGGGGAGCTGTTTTTT
once	TRBV29-1	TRBJ2-2	TRBD1	CSVVRQGANTGELFF	TGCAGCGTGGTTAGACAGGGAGCGAACACCGGGGAGCTGTTTTTT
NA	TRBV27	TRBJ1-1	NA	CASSFQAMNTEAFF	TGTGCCAGCAGTTTTCAGGCCATGAACACTGAAGCTTTCTTT
NA	TRBV19	TRBJ2-4	NA	CASSNPGDRNIQYF	TGTGCCAGTAGTAACCCTGGGGACCGAAACATTCAGTACTTC
once	TRBV18	TRBJ1-2	NA	CASSPPSSSGVGYTF	TGTGCCAGCTCACCCCCAAGCAGTTCAGGGGTCGGCTACACCTTC
NA	TRBV20-1	TRBJ1-1	NA	CSARSVEPEAFF	TGCAGTGCTAGATCGGTTGAACCTGAAGCTTTCTTT
NA	TRBV6-2/TRBV6-3	TRBJ2-5	NA	CASSGLDGETQYF	TGTGCCAGCAGTGGACTTGATGGAGAGACCCAGTACTTC
NA	TRBV18	TRBJ1-1	NA	CASSPPPGTEAFF	TGTGCCAGCTCACCTCCCCCCGGCACTGAAGCTTTCTTT
NA	TRBV7-8	TRBJ2-2	NA	CASSLRTLRGGELFF	TGTGCCAGCAGCCTACGGACTCTCCGGGGCGGGGAGCTGTTTTTT
NA	TRBV18	TRBJ1-2	NA	CASSPGGDGYTF	TGTGCCAGCTCACCGGGAGGGGATGGCTACACCTTC
NA	TRBV3-1	TRBJ2-3	NA	CASSQGPSGGRDTQYF	TGTGCCAGCAGCCAAGGTCCCTCCGGGGGTCGAGATACGCAGTATTTT
NA	TRBV6-2/TRBV6-3	TRBJ2-7	NA	CASSPGGRFGSEQYF	TGTGCCAGCAGCCCCGGTGGCAGATTCGGCAGCGAGCAGTACTTC
NA	TRBV11-1	TRBJ2-7	TRBD2	CASSFTSGQYEQYF	TGTGCCAGCAGCTTTACTAGCGGGCAATACGAGCAGTACTTC
NA	TRBV7-9	TRBJ1-2	NA	CASTRDIEAYGYTF	TGTGCCAGCACTCGGGACATCGAGGCCTATGGCTACACCTTC
NA	TRBV27	TRBJ2-1	NA	CASSLRDPWNEQFF	TGTGCCAGTTCTTTGAGGGACCCTTGGAATGAGCAGTTCTTC
NA	TRBV6-5	TRBJ1-2	NA	CASSYGPEFYGYTF	TGTGCCAGCAGTTACGGGCCTGAATTCTATGGCTACACCTTC
once	TRBV24-1	TRBJ2-7	NA	CATSESEYREQYF	TGTGCCACCAGTGAATCGGAGTATCGCGAGCAGTACTTC